This TCR beta chain is drawn from a study of blood T cell repertoires in COVID-19. Here immunoSEQ multiplex PCR was the method, and the copy in TCRdb shows in-frame clones only, minus some. The sample lists about 130,000 clones; 81% were seen once. Trimming shortened V by 3 bases and J by 5 bases, and 18 bases separated the two germline ends. CDR1 is SQVTM, CDR2 ANQGSEA, per germline. The CDR3 is 15 amino acids. The rearrangement links TRBV29-1 to TRBJ2-3, with D possibly being TRBD1 (5 bases). This clonotype was sampled from a woman between 50 and 59 years old with acute or convalescent COVID-19. The sequencing sample was made of peripheral blood. Written as DNA, the CDR3 is TGCAGCGTTGAGGCGCTCCAGGGAAATTTAGATACGCAGTATTTT. Its translation: CSVEALQGNLDTQYF.